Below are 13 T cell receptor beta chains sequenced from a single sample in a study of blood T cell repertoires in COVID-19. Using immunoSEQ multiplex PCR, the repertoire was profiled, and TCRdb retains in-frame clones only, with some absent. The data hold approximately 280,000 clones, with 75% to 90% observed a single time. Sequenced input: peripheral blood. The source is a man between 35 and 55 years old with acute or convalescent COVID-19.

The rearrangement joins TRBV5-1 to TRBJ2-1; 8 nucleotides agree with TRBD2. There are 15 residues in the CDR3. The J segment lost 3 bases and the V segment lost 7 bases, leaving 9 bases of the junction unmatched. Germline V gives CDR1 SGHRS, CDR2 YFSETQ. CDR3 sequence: CASYPLAGNYNEQFF. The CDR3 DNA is TGCGCCAGCTATCCCTTAGCGGGGAACTACAATGAGCAGTTCTTC.

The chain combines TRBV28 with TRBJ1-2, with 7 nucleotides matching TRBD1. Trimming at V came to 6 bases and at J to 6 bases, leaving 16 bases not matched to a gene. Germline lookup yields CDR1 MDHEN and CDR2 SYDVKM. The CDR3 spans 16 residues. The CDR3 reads CASSPDRPSGLDGYTF. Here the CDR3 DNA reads TGTGCCAGCAGCCCGGACAGGCCCTCGGGACTGGATGGCTACACCTTC.

The CDR3 here is CAWSVMAGLYQPQHF. CDR3 in DNA: TGTGCCTGGAGTGTAATGGCAGGGTTGTATCAGCCCCAGCATTTT. J is TRBJ1-5 and V is TRBV30; weak D call: TRBD1 (5 bases). Trimming took off 0 bases at V and 5 bases at J, with 14 bases between the two ends. From germline, CDR1 is GTSNPN and CDR2 SVGIG (reference sequence). CDR3 length equals 15 residues.

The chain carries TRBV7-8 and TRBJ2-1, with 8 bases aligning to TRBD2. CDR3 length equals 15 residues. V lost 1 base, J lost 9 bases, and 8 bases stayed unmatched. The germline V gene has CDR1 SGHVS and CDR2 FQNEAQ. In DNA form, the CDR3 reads TGTGCCAGCAGCTTAGTGGGACTAGTTAAGGGTGAGCAGTTCTTC. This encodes CASSLVGLVKGEQFF.

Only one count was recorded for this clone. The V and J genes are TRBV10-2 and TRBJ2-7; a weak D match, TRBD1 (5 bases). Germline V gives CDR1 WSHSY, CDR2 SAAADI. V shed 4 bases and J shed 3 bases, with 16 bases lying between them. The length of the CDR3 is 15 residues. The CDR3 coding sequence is TGCGCCAGCAGTGTCTCTCTTGACAGACACTACGAGCAGTACTTC. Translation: CASSVSLDRHYEQYF.

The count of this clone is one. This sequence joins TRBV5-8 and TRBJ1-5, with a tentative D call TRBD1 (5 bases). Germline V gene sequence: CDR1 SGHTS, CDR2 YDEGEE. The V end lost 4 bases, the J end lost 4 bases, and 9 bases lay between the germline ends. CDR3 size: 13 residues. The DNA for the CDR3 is TGTGCCAGCAGCGGGGCCCCGAATCAGCCCCAGCATTTT. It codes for CASSGAPNQPQHF.

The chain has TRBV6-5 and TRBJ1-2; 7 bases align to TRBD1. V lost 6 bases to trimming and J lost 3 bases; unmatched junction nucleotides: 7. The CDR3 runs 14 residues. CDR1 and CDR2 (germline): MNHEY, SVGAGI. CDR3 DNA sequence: TGTGCCAGCAGGTCGGGACAGAACGACTATGGCTACACCTTC. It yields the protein CASRSGQNDYGYTF.

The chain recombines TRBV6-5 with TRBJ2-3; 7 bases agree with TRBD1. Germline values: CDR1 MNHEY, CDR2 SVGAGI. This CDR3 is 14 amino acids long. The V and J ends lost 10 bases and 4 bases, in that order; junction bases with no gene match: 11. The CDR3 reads CATRRNRGSDTQYF. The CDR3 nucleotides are TGTGCCACACGAAGGAACAGGGGCTCAGATACGCAGTATTTT.

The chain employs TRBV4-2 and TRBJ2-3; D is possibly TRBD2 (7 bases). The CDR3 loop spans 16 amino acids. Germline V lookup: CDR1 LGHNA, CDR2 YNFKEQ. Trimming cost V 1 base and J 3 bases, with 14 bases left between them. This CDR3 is CASSQVRGGGTDTQYF. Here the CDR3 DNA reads TGTGCCAGCAGCCAAGTAAGGGGGGGCGGGACAGATACGCAGTATTTT.

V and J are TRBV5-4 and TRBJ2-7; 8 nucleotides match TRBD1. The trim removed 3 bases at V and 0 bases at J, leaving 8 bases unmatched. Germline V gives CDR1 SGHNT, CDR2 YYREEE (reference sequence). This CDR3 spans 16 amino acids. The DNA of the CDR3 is TGTGCCAGCAGCTGGACAGGGAAAGGAGACTCCTACGAGCAGTACTTC. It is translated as CASSWTGKGDSYEQYF.

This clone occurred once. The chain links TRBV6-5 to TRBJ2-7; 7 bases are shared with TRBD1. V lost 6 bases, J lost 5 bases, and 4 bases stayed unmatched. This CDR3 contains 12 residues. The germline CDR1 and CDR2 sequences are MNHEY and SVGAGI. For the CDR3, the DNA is TGTGCCAGCAGACTCGACAGGGACGAGCAGTACTTC. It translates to CASRLDRDEQYF.

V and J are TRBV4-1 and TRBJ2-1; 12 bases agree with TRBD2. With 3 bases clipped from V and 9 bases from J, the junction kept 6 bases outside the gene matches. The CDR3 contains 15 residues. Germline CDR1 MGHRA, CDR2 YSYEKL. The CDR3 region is CASSHRTSGVVEQFF. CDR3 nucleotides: TGCGCCAGCAGCCACCGGACTAGCGGGGTCGTTGAGCAGTTCTTC.

CDR3 sequence: CASSAETGAKGYTF. The DNA for the CDR3 is TGCGCCAGCAGTGCCGAGACAGGGGCAAAAGGCTACACCTTC. The rearrangement uses TRBV10-2 and TRBJ1-2, with TRBD1 matching 8 bases. Looked up from germline, CDR1 is WSHSY and CDR2 is SAAADI. The CDR3 covers 14 residues. V was pared by 4 bases and J by 8 bases, with 9 bases of the junction left unmatched.